This is a list of T cell receptor beta chains from one sample in a study of blood T cell repertoires in COVID-19. Data came from immunoSEQ multiplex PCR; TCRdb stores just in-frame clones and leaves some out. The sample includes 25,000 to 35,000 clones, around 90% of them seen just once. The specimen sequenced was peripheral blood. Source of these receptors: a man between 70 and 80 years old with active or convalescent COVID-19. Both conserved end residues are part of each CDR3. The D gene is left open where the match is weak. Clone size, where shown, is once, few, many, or a class for clones that have expanded.

size	D	V	J	CDR3	DNA
-	-	TRBV6-6	TRBJ1-2	CASSPDERYGYTF	TGTGCCAGCAGCCCCGATGAGCGGTATGGCTACACCTTC
once	-	TRBV9	TRBJ1-2	CASNTQGSNYGYTF	TGTGCCAGCAACACACAGGGTTCCAACTATGGCTACACCTTC
-	TRBD1	TRBV7-2	TRBJ2-7	CASSLGQGGYEQYF	TGTGCCAGCAGCTTAGGACAGGGTGGCTACGAGCAGTACTTC
-	-	TRBV2	TRBJ2-2	CASSRNTGELFF	TGTGCCAGCAGCCGGAACACCGGGGAGCTGTTTTTT
-	TRBD2	TRBV7-3	TRBJ2-1	CASSLIPSSGGAREQFF	TGTGCCAGCAGCCTCATCCCATCTAGCGGGGGGGCTCGTGAGCAGTTCTTC
-	-	TRBV5-1	TRBJ2-3	CASSLLLESDTQYF	TGCGCCAGCAGCTTGTTACTAGAATCGGATACGCAGTATTTT
-	TRBD1	TRBV5-1	TRBJ2-7	CASSGTGTYEQYF	TGCGCCAGCAGCGGGACAGGGACCTACGAGCAGTACTTC
-	TRBD1	TRBV5-4	TRBJ1-2	CASSRQGAPLGYTF	TGTGCCAGCAGCCGACAGGGGGCGCCCCTTGGCTACACCTTC
-	-	TRBV4-1	TRBJ2-3	CASSPGGGGSTDTQYF	TGCGCCAGCAGCCCGGGGGGCGGGGGAAGCACAGATACGCAGTATTTT
-	TRBD2	TRBV9	TRBJ2-1	CASSVGWSSGSYNEQFF	TGTGCCAGCAGCGTAGGCTGGTCTAGCGGTTCGTACAATGAGCAGTTCTTC
-	-	TRBV2	TRBJ2-2	CASTQGDSGELFF	TGTGCCAGCACCCAAGGGGATTCCGGGGAGCTGTTTTTT
once	TRBD1	TRBV18	TRBJ1-1	CASSMDRGTEAFF	TGTGCCAGCTCGATGGACAGGGGCACTGAAGCTTTCTTT
-	TRBD1	TRBV2	TRBJ1-5	CASGTGEDQPQHF	TGTGCCAGCGGGACAGGGGAAGATCAGCCCCAGCATTTT
-	TRBD1	TRBV19	TRBJ1-2	CASSIDLRQGSGYTF	TGTGCCAGTAGTATAGATCTGAGACAGGGCAGTGGCTACACCTTC
-	-	TRBV3-1/TRBV3-2	TRBJ1-2	CASSQTRATGVTGYTF	TGTGCCAGCAGCCAAACTAGGGCCACCGGGGTTACCGGCTACACCTTC
-	-	TRBV21-1	TRBJ1-6	CASSKSLRGMPPLHF	TGTGCCAGCAGCAAAAGCCTTAGGGGTATGCCACCCCTCCACTTT
-	-	TRBV9	TRBJ1-1	CASSPGFTEAFF	TGTGCCAGCAGCCCAGGGTTCACTGAAGCTTTCTTT
-	TRBD2	TRBV7-6	TRBJ2-1	CASSSGGGSGGRGSYNEQFF	TGTGCCAGCAGCTCCGGCGGTGGTAGCGGGGGGCGAGGGTCCTACAATGAGCAGTTCTTC
-	-	TRBV4-2	TRBJ2-6	CASSQPTGAGANVLTF	TGTGCCAGCAGCCAACCAACCGGGGCTGGGGCCAACGTCCTGACTTTC
-	-	TRBV7-2	TRBJ2-3	CASNPAGADTQYF	TGTGCCAGCAACCCTGCGGGCGCAGATACGCAGTATTTT
few	TRBD1	TRBV5-6	TRBJ1-1	CASGLPDRANTEAFF	TGTGCCAGCGGCCTTCCGGACAGGGCGAACACTGAAGCTTTCTTT
-	-	TRBV30	TRBJ1-5	CAWSRVLNQPQHF	TGTGCCTGGAGTCGAGTCCTCAATCAGCCCCAGCATTTT
-	TRBD2	TRBV7-2	TRBJ2-2	CASSTGLAAGELFF	TGTGCCAGCAGCACGGGACTAGCCGCCGGGGAGCTGTTTTTT
-	-	TRBV15	TRBJ2-3	CATSLGTGLTDTQYF	TGTGCCACCAGCCTGGGAACGGGACTCACAGATACGCAGTATTTT
-	TRBD1	TRBV7-8	TRBJ1-3	CASSPYLDRGLGNTIYF	TGTGCCAGCAGCCCCTATCTGGACAGGGGTCTTGGAAACACCATATATTTT
few	-	TRBV6-2/TRBV6-3	TRBJ1-3	CASSYADSGNTIYF	TGTGCCAGCAGTTACGCGGACTCTGGAAACACCATATATTTT